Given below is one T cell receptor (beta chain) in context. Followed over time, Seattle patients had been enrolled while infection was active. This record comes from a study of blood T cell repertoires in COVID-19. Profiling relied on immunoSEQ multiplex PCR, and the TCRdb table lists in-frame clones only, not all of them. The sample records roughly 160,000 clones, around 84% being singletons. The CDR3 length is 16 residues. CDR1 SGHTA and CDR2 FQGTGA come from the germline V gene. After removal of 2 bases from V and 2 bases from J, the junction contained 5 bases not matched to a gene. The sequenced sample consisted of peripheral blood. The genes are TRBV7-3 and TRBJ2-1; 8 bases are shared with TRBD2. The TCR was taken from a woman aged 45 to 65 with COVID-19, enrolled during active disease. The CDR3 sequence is CASSLPSGGTYNEQFF. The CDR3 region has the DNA TGTGCCAGCAGCTTACCCAGCGGGGGAACCTACAATGAGCAGTTCTTC.